This T cell receptor beta chain was recorded in a study of T cells in Graves' hyperthyroidism and ophthalmopathy. Subjects aged 18 to 65 presented with newly diagnosed hyperthyroidism of less than 2 months' duration. There were TCR beta CDR3 regions amplified from RNA transcripts. In the first-round RT-PCR of the TCR CDR3, the HTBI primer set was used. MiXCR, run by TCRdb on the multiplex PCR reads, gives a single entry per CDR3 protein. The sample shows about 360,000 distinct CDR3 sequences, about 12% of them seen only once. For this clonotype: Its antigen is as yet unknown.

Points from the study as a whole: Blood shared most expanded thyroid clonotypes above 0.001.

CDR1 SGHTS and CDR2 YDEGEE come from the germline V gene. V shed 3 bases, J shed 3 bases, and the junction held 12 bases outside the gene matches. There are 18 residues in the CDR3. The chain joins TRBV5-8 to TRBJ1-6, with 7 bases matching TRBD1. Sequenced: blood. This receptor was obtained from a young woman with Graves' hyperthyroidism. CDR3 loop: CASSSRQGSPFYNSPLHF. The CDR3, as DNA: TGTGCCAGCAGCTCCCGACAGGGATCACCTTTCTATAATTCACCCCTCCACTTT.